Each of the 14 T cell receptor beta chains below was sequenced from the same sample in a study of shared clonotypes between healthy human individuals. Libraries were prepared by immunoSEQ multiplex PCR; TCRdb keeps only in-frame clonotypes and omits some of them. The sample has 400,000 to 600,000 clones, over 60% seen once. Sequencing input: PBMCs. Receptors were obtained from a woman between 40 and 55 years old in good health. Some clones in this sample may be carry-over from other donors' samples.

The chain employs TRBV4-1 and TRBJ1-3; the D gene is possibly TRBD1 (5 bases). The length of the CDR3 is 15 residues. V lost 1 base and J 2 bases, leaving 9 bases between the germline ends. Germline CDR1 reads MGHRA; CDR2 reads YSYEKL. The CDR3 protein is CASSQGGRAGNTIYF. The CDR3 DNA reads TGCGCCAGCAGCCAAGGAGGCAGGGCTGGAAACACCATATATTTT.

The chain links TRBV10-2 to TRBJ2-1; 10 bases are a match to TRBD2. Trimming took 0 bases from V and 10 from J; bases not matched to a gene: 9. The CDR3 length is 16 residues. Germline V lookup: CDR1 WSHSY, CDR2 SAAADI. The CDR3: CASSESLIAGGSEQFF. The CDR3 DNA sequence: TGCGCCAGCAGTGAGTCGTTAATAGCGGGAGGTAGCGAGCAGTTCTTC.

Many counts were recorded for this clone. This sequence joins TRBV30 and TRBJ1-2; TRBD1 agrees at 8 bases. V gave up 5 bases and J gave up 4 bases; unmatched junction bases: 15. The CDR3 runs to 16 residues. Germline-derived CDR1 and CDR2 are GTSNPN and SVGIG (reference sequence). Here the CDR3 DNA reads TGTGCCTGGGCTAAGGGGACAGGTCGCTCCCTCTATGGCTACACCTTC. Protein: CAWAKGTGRSLYGYTF. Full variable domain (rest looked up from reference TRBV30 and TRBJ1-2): SQTIHQWPATLVQPVGSPLSLECTVEGTSNPNLYWYRQAAGRGLQLLFYSVGIGQISSEVPQNLSASRPQDRQFILSSKKLLLSDSGFYLCAWAKGTGRSLYGYTFGSGTRLTVV.

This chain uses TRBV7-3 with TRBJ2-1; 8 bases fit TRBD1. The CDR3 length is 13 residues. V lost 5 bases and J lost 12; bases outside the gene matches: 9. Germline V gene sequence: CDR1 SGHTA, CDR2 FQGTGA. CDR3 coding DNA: TGTGCCAGCAGCGGGGACGGACAGGGTCGGCAGTTCTTC. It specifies CASSGDGQGRQFF.

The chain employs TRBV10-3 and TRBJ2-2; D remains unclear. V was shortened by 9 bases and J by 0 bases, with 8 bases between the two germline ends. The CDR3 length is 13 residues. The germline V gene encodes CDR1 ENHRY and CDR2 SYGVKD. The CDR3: CAISRTNTGELFF. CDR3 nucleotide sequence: TGTGCCATTAGTAGAACGAACACCGGGGAGCTGTTTTTT.

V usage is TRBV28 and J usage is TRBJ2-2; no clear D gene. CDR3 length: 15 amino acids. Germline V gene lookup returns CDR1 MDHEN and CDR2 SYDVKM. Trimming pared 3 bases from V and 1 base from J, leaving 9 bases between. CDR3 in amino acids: CASSFSQENTGELFF. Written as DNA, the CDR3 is TGTGCCAGCAGTTTCAGCCAGGAGAACACCGGGGAGCTGTTTTTT.

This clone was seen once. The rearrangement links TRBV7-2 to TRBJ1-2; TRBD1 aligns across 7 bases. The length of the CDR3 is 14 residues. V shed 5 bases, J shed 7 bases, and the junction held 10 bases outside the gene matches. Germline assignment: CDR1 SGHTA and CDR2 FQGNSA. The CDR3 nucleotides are TGTGCCAGCAGCACGCGACAGGGCGCCAGTGGCTACACCTTC. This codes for CASSTRQGASGYTF.

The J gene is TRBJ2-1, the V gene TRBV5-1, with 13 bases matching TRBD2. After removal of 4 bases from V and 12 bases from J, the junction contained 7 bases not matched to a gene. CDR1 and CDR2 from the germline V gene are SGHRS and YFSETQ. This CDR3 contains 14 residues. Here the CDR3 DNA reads TGCGCCAGCAGCGGACTAGCGGGAGCCGGGGGGCAGTTCTTC. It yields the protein CASSGLAGAGGQFF. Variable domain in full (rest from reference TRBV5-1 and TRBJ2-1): KAGVTQTPRYLIKTRGQQVTLSCSPISGHRSVSWYQQTPGQGLQFLFEYFSETQRNKGNFPGRFSGRQFSNSRSEMNVSTLELGDSALYLCASSGLAGAGGQFFGPGTRLTVL.

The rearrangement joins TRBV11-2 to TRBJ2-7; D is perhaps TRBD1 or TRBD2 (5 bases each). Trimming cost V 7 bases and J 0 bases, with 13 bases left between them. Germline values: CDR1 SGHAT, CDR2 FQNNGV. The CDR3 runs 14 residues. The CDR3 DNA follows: TGTGCCAGCACCGGGACGTCGAGCTCCTACGAGCAGTACTTC. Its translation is CASTGTSSSYEQYF.

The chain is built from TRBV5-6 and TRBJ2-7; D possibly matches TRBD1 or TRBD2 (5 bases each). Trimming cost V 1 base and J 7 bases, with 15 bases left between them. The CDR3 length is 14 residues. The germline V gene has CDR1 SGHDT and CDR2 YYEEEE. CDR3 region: CASSLPGNGGEQYF. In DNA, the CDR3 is TGTGCCAGCAGCTTGCCCGGGAATGGGGGTGAGCAGTACTTC.

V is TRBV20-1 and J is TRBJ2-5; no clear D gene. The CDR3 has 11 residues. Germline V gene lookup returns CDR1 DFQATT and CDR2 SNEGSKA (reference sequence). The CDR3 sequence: CSASAQETQYF. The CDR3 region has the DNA TGCAGCGCCAGCGCCCAAGAGACCCAGTACTTC.

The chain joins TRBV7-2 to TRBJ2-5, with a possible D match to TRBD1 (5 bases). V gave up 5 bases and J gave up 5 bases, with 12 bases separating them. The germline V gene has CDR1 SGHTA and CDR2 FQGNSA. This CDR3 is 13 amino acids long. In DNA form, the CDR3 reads TGTGCCAGCAGCCCCAGGGTGGAGGAGACCCAGTACTTC. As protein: CASSPRVEETQYF.

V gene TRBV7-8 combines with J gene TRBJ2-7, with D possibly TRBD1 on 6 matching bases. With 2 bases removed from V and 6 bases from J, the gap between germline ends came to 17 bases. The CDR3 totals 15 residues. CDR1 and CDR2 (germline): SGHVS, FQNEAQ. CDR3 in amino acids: CASSLNRGGPGEQYF. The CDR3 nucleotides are TGTGCCAGCAGCTTAAACAGAGGGGGACCGGGCGAGCAGTACTTC.

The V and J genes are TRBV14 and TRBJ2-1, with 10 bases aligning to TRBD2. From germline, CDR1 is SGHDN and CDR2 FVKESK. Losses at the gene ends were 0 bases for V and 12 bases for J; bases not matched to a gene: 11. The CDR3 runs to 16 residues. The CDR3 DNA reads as TGTGCCAGCAGCCAAGATGTGAGCGGGAGGGCCTCGGGGCAGTTCTTC. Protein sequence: CASSQDVSGRASGQFF.